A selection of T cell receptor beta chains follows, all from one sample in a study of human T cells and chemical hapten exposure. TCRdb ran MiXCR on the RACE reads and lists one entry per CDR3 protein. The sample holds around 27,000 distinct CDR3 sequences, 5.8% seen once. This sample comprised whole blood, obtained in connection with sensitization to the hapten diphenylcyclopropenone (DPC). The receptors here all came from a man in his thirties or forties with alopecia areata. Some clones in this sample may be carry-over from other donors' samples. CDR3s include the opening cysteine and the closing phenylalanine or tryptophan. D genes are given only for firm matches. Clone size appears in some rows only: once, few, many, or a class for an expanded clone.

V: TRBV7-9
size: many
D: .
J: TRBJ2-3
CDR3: CASSLDGPFGADTQYF
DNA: TGTGCCAGCAGCTTAGATGGTCCGTTCGGGGCGGATACGCAGTATTTT

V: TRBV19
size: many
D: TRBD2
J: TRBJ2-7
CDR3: CASSFSGGDEQYF
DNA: TGTGCCAGCTCCTTTAGCGGGGGGGACGAGCAGTACTTC

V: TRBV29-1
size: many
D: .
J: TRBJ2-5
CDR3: CSVESDTQETQYF
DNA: TGCAGCGTTGAATCCGACACCCAAGAGACCCAGTACTTC

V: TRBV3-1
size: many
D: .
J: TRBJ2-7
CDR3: CASSAFGEQQYF
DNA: TGTGCCAGCAGCGCCTTCGGAGAGCAGCAGTACTTC

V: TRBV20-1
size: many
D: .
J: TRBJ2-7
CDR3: CSARQDTNSYEQYF
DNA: TGCAGTGCTCGCCAGGACACGAACTCCTACGAGCAGTACTTC

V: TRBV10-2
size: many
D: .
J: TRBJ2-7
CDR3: CASSEEFAGGGYEQYF
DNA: TGCGCCAGCAGTGAGGAGTTCGCGGGCGGCGGGTACGAGCAGTACTTC

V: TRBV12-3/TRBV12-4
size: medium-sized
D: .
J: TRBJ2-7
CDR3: CASSPRRAGNYEQYF
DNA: TGTGCCAGCAGTCCTCGTCGGGCAGGGAACTACGAGCAGTACTTC

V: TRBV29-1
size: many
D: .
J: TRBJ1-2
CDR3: CSVGTEYNYGYTF
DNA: TGCAGCGTCGGGACGGAATATAACTATGGCTACACCTTC

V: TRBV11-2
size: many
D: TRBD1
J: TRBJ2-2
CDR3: CASSRTGGNTGELFF
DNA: TGTGCCAGCAGCCGGACAGGGGGAAACACCGGGGAGCTGTTTTTT

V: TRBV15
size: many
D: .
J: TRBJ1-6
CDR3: CATSRDPGGSPLHF
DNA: TGTGCCACCAGCAGAGACCCCGGGGGTTCACCCCTCCACTTT

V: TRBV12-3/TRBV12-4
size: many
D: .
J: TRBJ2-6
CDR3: CASSLVDNVPGANVLTF
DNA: TGTGCCAGCAGTTTAGTAGACAATGTCCCTGGGGCCAACGTCCTGACTTTC

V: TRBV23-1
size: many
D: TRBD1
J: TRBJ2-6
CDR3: CASSQPDRGIFSGANVLTF
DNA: TGCGCCAGCAGTCAACCGGACAGGGGGATTTTCTCTGGGGCCAACGTCCTGACTTTC

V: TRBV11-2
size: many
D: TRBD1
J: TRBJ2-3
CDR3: CASSRDRITDTQYF
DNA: TGTGCCAGCAGTCGGGACAGGATCACAGATACGCAGTATTTT

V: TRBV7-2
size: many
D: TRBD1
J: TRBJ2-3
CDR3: CASSPPDREPDTQYF
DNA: TGTGCCAGCAGCCCGCCGGACAGGGAACCAGATACGCAGTATTTT

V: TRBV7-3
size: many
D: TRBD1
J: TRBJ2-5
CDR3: CASSLGQGETQYF
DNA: TGTGCCAGCAGCTTAGGACAGGGAGAGACCCAGTACTTC

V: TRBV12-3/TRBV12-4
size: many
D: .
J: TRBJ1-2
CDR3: CASRSDSYGYTF
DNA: TGTGCCAGCAGATCGGACAGCTATGGCTACACCTTC

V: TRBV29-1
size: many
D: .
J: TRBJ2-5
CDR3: CSVEGGFRETQYF
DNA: TGCAGCGTTGAAGGGGGATTTCGAGAGACCCAGTACTTC

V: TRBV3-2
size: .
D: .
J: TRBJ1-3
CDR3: CASSPWAANTIYF
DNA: TGTGCCAGCAGTCCTTGGGCGGCAAACACCATATATTTT

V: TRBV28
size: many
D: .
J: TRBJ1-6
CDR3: CASSSSAPQADNSPLHF
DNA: TGTGCCAGCAGCTCCTCGGCCCCGCAGGCGGATAATTCACCCCTCCACTTT

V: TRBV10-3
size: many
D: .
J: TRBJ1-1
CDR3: CAIRQARGNTEAFF
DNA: TGTGCCATCAGGCAAGCCAGGGGGAACACTGAAGCTTTCTTT

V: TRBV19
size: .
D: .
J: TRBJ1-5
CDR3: CASEGIGNQPQHF
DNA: TGTGCCAGTGAGGGGATTGGGAATCAGCCCCAGCATTTT

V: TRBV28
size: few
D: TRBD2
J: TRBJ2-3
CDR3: CASSFPGTSGRTDTQYF
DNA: TGTGCCAGCAGTTTCCCCGGGACTAGCGGGCGCACAGATACGCAGTATTTT

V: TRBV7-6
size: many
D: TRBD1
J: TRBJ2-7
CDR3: CASSQRTGLSYEQYF
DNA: TGTGCCAGCAGCCAGCGGACAGGGCTCTCCTACGAGCAGTACTTC

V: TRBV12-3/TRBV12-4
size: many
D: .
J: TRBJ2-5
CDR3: CASSSGQGGEETQYF
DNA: TGTGCCAGCAGTTCCGGACAGGGAGGGGAAGAGACCCAGTACTTC

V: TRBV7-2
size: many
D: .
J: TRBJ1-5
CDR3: CASSPRVGNQPQHF
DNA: TGTGCCAGCAGCCCGAGGGTGGGCAATCAGCCCCAGCATTTT

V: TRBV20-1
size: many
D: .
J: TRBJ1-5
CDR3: CSARGGASNQPQHF
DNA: TGCAGTGCTAGGGGGGGGGCAAGCAATCAGCCCCAGCATTTT

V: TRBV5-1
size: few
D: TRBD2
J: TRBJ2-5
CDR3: CASRFAGGETQYF
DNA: TGCGCCAGCAGATTCGCGGGAGGAGAGACCCAGTACTTC

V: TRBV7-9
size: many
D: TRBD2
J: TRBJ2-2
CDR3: CASSPRDGTSGRTDTGELFF
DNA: TGTGCCAGCAGCCCGCGGGACGGGACTAGCGGGAGGACTGACACCGGGGAGCTGTTTTTT